What follows is one T cell receptor beta chain and its context. These data are taken from a study of shared clonotypes between healthy human individuals. Using immunoSEQ multiplex PCR, the repertoire was profiled, and TCRdb retains in-frame clones only, with some absent. The profile shows about 600,000 clones, 95% to 98% of them singletons. The V gene's germline CDR1 is KGHSH and CDR2 LQKENI. Germline trimming cut 2 bases from V and 5 bases from J; bases unmatched to any gene: 11. This CDR3 spans 16 amino acids. Sequencing input: naive CD4+ T cells sorted from blood. Stated subset: CD45RA+ positively selected. This TCR was recovered from a woman aged 30 to 39 in good health. The chain recombines TRBV18 with TRBJ2-5; 7 bases match TRBD2. The CDR3 DNA reads TGTGCCAGCTCACCAACTCCGGGAGGTTTGGGCGAGACCCAGTACTTC. It encodes CASSPTPGGLGETQYF.